Described below is a single T cell receptor (beta chain) sequence and its context. Its target is unknown. Patients chosen for sequencing had shown CD8+CD57+ cell expansion by flow cytometry. Genomic DNA templated the TCR beta VDJ and CDR3 profiling. TCRdb recomputed calls from the reads with MiXCR, one row per CDR3 protein. This sample carries just over 150,000 distinct CDR3 sequences, 40% to 50% of them seen once, and the ten largest clones take more than 30%. These data come from a study of CD8+CD57+ T cells in acquired aplastic anemia. CDR3 length: 15 residues. From germline, CDR1 is SNHLY and CDR2 FYNNEI. J lost 0 bases, V lost 6 bases, and 6 bases had no gene match. General study findings and limits: The study identified roughly 31 CD8+ CDR3 sequences shared by patients and controls.

This sequence was found in a human donor with aplastic anemia. Sequenced input: sorted CD4+, CD8+, or CD8+CD57+ T cells (not recorded which) from PBMCs. This rearrangement joins TRBV2 to TRBJ2-7, with TRBD1 matching 9 bases. CDR3 sequence (DNA): TGTGCCAGCAGGGACAGGGGTAAGGGCTCCTACGAGCAGTACTTC. Protein: CASRDRGKGSYEQYF.